This record concerns one T cell receptor (beta chain) sequence. The antigen this receptor binds is unknown. No clone much larger than this one lies a single base away; base qualities are absent. The data were obtained in a study of cytomegalovirus exposure and HLA in healthy donors (dated by TCRdb to about 2017). Broadly, across the study: A later analysis indicated that the 120 or so validation repertoires were generated on the platform also employed for the approximately 700 repertoires of the first cohort. The study aimed to test whether signatures of past pathogen exposure could be identified by cataloging public T cell receptors. High-throughput TCR immunosequencing, statistical association of individual TCRs with disease status, and machine learning were combined to predict cytomegalovirus infection status. In addition to the first cohort of around 670 subjects, a separate validation cohort of over 90 different subjects was used.

Library preparation was by the immunoSEQ multiplex PCR assay. The paper's data handling went like this. A statistical classification framework was built for diagnosing cytomegalovirus status from the catalog of TCR beta chain sequences. TCRdb re-hosts the immuneACCESS table, in-frame sequences only. Its copies lack some clones; in the studies checked, an unresolved V gene accounts for under half of them, and the cause for the rest is not known. The V and J calls and clone size are taken from that table; D and trimming were inferred from the DNA. The sample profile shows 150,000 to 250,000 clones; 80% to 85% of them were found once. The ten largest account for about 1.2% of the sample. The donors belonged to the validation cohort of around 120 subjects, which was separate from the 666-subject first cohort. Study-wide findings and limitations: A total of around 150 TCR beta chains were listed by the study as associated with cytomegalovirus. While some public TCRs were present in many individuals, most TCR sequences turned up only very rarely across donors. A later analysis had no HLA typing for the validation cohort, so co-occurrence there was scored across all 110 or so repertoires. The authors suggested that the approach could potentially be generalized to other disease states and immunological phenotypes. In vitro tests confirmed that a few of the cytomegalovirus-associated TCR beta chains recognize cytomegalovirus antigens. Of the cluster scores, 90% to 95% were above 0 in a later analysis, which found that TCRs clustered in the first cohort also tended to co-occur in the 120 validation repertoires. Cytomegalovirus status was reported to be diagnosed by the classifier with high specificity and sensitivity in both the original and validation cohorts.

From the cysteine through the phenylalanine, the CDR3 covers 17 amino acids. Solely the CDR3 DNA is kept, with 51 bases framed from the first base. Based on the germline V gene, the CDR1 and CDR2 sequences are MGHRA and YSYEKL. The V end loses 0 bases and the J end loses 2 bases, and a stretch of 16 bases separates them. The chain links TRBV4-1 with TRBJ1-1; the D gene is perhaps TRBD1, on 6 matching bases. Sequenced input: PBMCs. The sequence was obtained from a woman aged 25 to 39 in good health and CMV-seronegative. CDR3 region: CASSQDQGPNFNTEAFF. DNA sequence: TGCGCCAGCAGCCAAGATCAGGGGCCTAACTTCAACACTGAAGCTTTCTTT.